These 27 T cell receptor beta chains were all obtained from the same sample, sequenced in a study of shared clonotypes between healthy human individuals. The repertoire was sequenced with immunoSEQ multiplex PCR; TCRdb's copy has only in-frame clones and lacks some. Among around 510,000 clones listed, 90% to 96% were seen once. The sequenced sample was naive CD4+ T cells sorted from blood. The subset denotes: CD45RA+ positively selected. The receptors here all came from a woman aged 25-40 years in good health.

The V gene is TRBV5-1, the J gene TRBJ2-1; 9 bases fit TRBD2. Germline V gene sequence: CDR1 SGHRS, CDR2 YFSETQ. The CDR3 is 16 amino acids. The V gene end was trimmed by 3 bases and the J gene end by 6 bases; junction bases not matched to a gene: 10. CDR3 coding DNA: TGCGCCAGCAGCTCTGGCGGGCGGGAGGGCATCAATGAGCAGTTCTTC. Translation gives CASSSGGREGINEQFF. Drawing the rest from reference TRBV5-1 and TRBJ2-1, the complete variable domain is KAGVTQTPRYLIKTRGQQVTLSCSPISGHRSVSWYQQTPGQGLQFLFEYFSETQRNKGNFPGRFSGRQFSNSRSEMNVSTLELGDSALYLCASSSGGREGINEQFFGPGTRLTVL.

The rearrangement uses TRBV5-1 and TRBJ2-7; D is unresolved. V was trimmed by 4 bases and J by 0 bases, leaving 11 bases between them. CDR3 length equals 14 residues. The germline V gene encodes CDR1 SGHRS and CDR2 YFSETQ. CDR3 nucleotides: TGCGCCAGCAGCCCGGTGGTGGCCTCCTACGAGCAGTACTTC. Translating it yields CASSPVVASYEQYF.

CDR3 sequence (DNA): TGCGCCAGCAGCTTGGGCGGGACAGCCTATGGCTACACCTTC. Its translation is CASSLGGTAYGYTF. The chain uses TRBV5-1 and TRBJ1-2; 7 bases are a match to TRBD1. The CDR3 runs 14 residues. CDR1 is SGHRS, CDR2 YFSETQ, per germline. The J segment lost 4 bases and the V segment lost 0 bases, leaving 3 bases of the junction unmatched.

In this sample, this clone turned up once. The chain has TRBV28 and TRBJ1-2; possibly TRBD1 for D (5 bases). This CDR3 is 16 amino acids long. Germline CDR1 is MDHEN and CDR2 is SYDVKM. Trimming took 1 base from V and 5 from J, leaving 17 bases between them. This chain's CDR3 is CASSLYPGLDEYGYTF. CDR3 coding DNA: TGTGCCAGCAGTTTATATCCAGGGTTGGATGAGTATGGCTACACCTTC.

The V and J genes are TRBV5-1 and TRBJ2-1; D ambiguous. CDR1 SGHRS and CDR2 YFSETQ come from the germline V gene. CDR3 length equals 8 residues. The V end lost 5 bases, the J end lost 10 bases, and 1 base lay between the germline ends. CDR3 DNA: TGCGCCAGCAGGGAGCAGTTCTTC. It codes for CASREQFF.

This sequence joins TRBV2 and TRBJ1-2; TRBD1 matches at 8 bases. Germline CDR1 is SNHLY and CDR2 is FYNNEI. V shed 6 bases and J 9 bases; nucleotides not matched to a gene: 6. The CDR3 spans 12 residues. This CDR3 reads CASRGDRISYTF. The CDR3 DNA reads TGTGCCAGCAGGGGGGACAGGATAAGCTACACCTTC.

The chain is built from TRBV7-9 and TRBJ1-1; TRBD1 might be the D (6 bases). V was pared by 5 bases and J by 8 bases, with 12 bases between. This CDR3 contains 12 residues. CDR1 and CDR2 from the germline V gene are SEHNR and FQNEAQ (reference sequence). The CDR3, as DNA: TGTGCCAGCAGCCAATCCAGGGGAGAAGCTTTCTTT. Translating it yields CASSQSRGEAFF.

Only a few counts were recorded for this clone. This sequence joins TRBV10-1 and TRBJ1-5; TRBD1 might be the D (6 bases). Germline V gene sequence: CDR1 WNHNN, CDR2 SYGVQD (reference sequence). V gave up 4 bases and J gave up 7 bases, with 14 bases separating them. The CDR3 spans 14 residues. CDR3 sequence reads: CASSAGGADQPQHF. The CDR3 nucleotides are TGCGCCAGCAGTGCCGGGGGGGCCGACCAGCCCCAGCATTTT.

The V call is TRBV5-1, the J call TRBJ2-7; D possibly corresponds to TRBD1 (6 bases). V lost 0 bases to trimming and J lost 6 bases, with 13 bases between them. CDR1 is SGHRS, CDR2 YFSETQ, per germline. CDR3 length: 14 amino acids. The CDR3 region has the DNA TGCGCCAGCAGCTTGGGCGACAGGCAGTTCGAGCAGTACTTC. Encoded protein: CASSLGDRQFEQYF.

CDR3 coding DNA: TGTGCCAGTAGCAGGACAGGGAATAATTCACCCCTCCACTTT. It translates to CASSRTGNNSPLHF. The V gene is TRBV19, the J gene TRBJ1-6; 8 nucleotides align to TRBD1. Germline CDR1 is LNHDA and CDR2 is SQIVND (reference sequence). V lost 6 bases and J lost 5; bases outside the gene matches: 3. The CDR3 has 14 residues.

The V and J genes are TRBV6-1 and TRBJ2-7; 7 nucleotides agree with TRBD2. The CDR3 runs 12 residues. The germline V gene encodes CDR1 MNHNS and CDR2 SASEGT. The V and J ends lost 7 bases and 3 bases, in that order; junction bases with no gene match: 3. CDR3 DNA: TGTGCCAGCATTCGGGGGGTCTACGAGCAGTACTTC. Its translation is CASIRGVYEQYF.

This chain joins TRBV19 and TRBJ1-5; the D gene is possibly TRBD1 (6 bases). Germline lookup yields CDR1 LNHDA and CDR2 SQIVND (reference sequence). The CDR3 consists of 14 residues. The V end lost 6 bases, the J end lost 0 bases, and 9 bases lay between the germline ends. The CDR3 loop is CASSRDISNQPQHF. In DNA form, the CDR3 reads TGTGCCAGTAGCCGGGACATTAGCAATCAGCCCCAGCATTTT.

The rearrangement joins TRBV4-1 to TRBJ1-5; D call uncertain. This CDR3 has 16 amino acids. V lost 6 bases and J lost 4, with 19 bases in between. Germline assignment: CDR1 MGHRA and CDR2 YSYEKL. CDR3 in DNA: TGCGCCAGCAGTAACTTCATGACTGAGACGAATCAGCCCCAGCATTTT. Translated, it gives CASSNFMTETNQPQHF.

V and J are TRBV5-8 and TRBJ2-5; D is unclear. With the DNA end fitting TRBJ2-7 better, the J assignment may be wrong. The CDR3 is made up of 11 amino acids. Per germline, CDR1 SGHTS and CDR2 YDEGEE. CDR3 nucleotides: TGTGCCAGCAGCCCCCGGTTCGAGCAGTACTTC. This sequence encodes CASSPRFEQYF.

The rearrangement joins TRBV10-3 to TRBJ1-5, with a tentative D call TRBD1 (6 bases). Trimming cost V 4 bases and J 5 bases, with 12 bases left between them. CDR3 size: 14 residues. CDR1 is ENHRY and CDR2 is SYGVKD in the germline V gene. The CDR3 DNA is TGTGCCATCAGTGCCAGGGGAGGCGATCAGCCCCAGCATTTT. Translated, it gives CAISARGGDQPQHF.

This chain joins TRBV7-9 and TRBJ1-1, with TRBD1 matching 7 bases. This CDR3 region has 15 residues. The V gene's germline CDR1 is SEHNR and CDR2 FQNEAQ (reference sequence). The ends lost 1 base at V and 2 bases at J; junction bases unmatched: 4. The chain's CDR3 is CASSLGRTGNTEAFF. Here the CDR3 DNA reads TGTGCCAGCAGCTTAGGTAGGACAGGCAACACTGAAGCTTTCTTT.

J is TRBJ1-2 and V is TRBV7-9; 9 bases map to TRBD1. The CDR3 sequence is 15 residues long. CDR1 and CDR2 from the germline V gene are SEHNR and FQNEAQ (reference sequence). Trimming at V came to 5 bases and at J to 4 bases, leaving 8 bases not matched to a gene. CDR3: CASSPRGTGFYGYTF. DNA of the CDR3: TGTGCCAGCAGCCCGCGAGGGACAGGGTTCTATGGCTACACCTTC. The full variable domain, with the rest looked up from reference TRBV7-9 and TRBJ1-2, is DTGVSQNPRHKITKRGQNVTFRCDPISEHNRLYWYRQTLGQGPEFLTYFQNEAQLEKSRLLSDRFSAERPKGSFSTLEIQRTEQGDSAMYLCASSPRGTGFYGYTFGSGTRLTVV.

CDR3 DNA: TGTGCCAGCAAGGAAGAACATCCTTCCTACGAGCAGTACTTC. Translated, it gives CASKEEHPSYEQYF. The chain joins TRBV2 to TRBJ2-5; D gene ambiguous. The end of the DNA aligns better with TRBJ2-7, so the J call may be wrong. Germline V gives CDR1 SNHLY, CDR2 FYNNEI. The CDR3 is made up of 14 amino acids.

The CDR3 sequence is CATSTGLANEKLFF. The CDR3 region has the DNA TGTGCCACCAGCACGGGACTTGCTAATGAAAAACTGTTTTTT. The rearrangement links TRBV15 to TRBJ1-4; D is perhaps TRBD1 (5 bases). This CDR3 is built from 14 residues. Germline V gene lookup returns CDR1 LNHNV and CDR2 YYDKDF (reference sequence). Between the trimmed V and J ends, which lost 4 bases and 3 bases, there was a span of 9 bases.

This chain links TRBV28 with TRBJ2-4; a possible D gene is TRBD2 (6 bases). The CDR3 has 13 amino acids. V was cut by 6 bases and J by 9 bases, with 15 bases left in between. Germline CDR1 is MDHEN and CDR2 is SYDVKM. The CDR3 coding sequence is TGTGCCAGCAGGGGAGGTAGTTTTAGCATTCAGTACTTC. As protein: CASRGGSFSIQYF.

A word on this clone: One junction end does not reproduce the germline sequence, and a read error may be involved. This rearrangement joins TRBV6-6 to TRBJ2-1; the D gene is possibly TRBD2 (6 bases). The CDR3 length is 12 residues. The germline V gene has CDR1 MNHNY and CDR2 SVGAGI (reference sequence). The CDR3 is CASSTTGTERIF. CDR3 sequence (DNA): TGTGCCAGCAGTACTACCGGGACTGAGCGAATCTTC.

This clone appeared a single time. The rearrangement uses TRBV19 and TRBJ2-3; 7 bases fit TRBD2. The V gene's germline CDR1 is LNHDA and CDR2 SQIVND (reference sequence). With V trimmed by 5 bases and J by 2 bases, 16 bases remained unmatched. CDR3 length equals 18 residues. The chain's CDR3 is CASSRSFSSGEITDTQYF. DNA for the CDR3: TGTGCCAGTAGTCGGAGTTTCTCTAGCGGCGAGATCACAGATACGCAGTATTTT.

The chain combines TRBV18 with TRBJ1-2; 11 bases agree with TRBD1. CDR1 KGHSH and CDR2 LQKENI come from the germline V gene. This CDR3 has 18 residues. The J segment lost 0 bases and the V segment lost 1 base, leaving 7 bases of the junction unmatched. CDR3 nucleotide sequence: TGTGCCAGCTCACCACTAGGGACAGGGGGAGTCCCTAACTATGGCTACACCTTC. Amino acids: CASSPLGTGGVPNYGYTF.

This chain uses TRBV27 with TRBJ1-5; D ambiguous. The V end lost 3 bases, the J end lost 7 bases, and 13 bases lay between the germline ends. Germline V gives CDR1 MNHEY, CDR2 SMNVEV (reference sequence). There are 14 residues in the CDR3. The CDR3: CASSFYGVDQPQHF. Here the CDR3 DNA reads TGTGCCAGCAGTTTTTACGGTGTGGACCAGCCCCAGCATTTT.

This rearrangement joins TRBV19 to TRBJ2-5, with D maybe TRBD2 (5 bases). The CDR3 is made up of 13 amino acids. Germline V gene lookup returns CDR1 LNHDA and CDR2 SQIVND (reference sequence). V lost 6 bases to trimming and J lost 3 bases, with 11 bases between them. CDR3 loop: CASSTGSKETQYF. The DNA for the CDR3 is TGTGCCAGTAGCACGGGATCCAAAGAGACCCAGTACTTC.

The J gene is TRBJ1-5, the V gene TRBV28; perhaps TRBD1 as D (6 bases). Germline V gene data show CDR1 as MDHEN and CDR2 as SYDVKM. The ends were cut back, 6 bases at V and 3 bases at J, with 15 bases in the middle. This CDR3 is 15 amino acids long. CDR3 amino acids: CASSSRDTNNQPQHF. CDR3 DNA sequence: TGTGCCAGCAGCAGCCGGGACACCAACAATCAGCCCCAGCATTTT.

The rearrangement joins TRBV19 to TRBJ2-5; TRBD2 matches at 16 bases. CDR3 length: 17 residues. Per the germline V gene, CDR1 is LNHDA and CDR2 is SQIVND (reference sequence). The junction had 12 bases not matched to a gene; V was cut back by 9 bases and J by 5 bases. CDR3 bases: TGTGCCAGCGGGACTAGCGGGAGGGCCGGGGCGCGTGAGACCCAGTACTTC. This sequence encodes CASGTSGRAGARETQYF.